This T cell receptor beta chain was identified in a study of breast tumors, draining lymph nodes, adjacent tissues. Findings and limits, study-wide: Tumor repertoires ranked between lymph nodes and nontumor tissue in diversity, with V and J gene preferences. Luminal-like breast cancer showed significantly higher tumor–nontumor repertoire similarity than basal-like. Data fit most tumor T cells coming from lymph node, expanding in tumor. The lymph node origin of tumor T cells was framed as consistent with a hypothesis, not demonstrated.

Samples came from axillary lymph nodes draining the breast cancer. TCRdb re-analysed the multiplex PCR reads in MiXCR, keeping a single row per CDR3 protein. Seen here are 85,000 to 120,000 distinct CDR3 sequences, about 29% observed once, and the top ten hold 5.5% to 7%. Germline CDR1 is LGHNT and CDR2 is FRNRAP. The CDR3 spans 18 residues. As regards this clonotype: Its antigen is unidentified. The junction and the germline gene differ at one end; a read error may be behind it.

The sequencing input was axillary lymph node tissue. This clonotype originated in a female donor with breast cancer. Some clones in this sample may be carry-over from other donors' samples. V gene TRBV12-5 combines with J gene TRBJ1-4, with D possibly being TRBD1 (5 bases). For the CDR3, the DNA is TGTGCTAGTGGTCTACAGGACCGCTTCCCCGCAACTAATGAAAACCTGTTTTTT. Translation gives CASGLQDRFPATNENLFF. Full variable domain (outside the CDR3, taken from reference TRBV12-5 and TRBJ1-4): DARVTQTPRHKVTEMGQEVTMRCQPILGHNTVFWYRQTMMQGLELLAYFRNRAPLDDSGMPKDRFSAEMPDATLATLKIQPSEPRDSAVYFCASGLQDRFPATNENLFFGSGTQLSVL.